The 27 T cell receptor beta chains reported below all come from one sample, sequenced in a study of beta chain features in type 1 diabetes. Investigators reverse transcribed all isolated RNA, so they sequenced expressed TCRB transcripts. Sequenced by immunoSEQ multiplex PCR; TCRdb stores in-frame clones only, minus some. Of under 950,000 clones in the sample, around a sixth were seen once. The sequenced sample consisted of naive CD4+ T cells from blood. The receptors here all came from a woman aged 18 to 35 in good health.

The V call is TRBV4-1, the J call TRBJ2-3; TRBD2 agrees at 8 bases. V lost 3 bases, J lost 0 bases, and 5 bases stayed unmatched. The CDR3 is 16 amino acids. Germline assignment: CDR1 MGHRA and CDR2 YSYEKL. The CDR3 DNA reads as TGCGCCAGCAGCCACCCAGGCGGGGGGAGCACAGATACGCAGTATTTT. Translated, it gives CASSHPGGGSTDTQYF.

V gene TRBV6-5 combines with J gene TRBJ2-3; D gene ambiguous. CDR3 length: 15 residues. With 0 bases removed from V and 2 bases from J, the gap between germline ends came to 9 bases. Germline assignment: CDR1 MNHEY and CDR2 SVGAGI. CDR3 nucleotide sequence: TGTGCCAGCAGTTACTCGCCAGACCTCACAGATACGCAGTATTTT. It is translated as CASSYSPDLTDTQYF.

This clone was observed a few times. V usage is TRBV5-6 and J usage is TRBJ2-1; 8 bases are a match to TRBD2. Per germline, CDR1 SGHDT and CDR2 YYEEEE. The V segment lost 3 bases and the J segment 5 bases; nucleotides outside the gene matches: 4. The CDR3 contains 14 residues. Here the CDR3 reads CASSSTSEHNEQFF. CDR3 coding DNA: TGTGCCAGCAGCTCGACTAGCGAACACAATGAGCAGTTCTTC.

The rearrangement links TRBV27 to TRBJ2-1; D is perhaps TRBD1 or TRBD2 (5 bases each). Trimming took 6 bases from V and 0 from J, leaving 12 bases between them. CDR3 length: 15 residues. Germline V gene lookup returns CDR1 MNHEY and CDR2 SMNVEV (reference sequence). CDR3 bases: TGTGCCAGCAGGCAGGGACGCAGCTCCTACAATGAGCAGTTCTTC. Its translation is CASRQGRSSYNEQFF.

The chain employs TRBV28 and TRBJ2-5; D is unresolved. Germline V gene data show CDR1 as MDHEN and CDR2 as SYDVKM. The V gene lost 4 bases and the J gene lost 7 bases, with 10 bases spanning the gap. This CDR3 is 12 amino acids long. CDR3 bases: TGTGCCAGCAGTTCCCTAGGCGCGACCCAGTACTTC. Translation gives CASSSLGATQYF.

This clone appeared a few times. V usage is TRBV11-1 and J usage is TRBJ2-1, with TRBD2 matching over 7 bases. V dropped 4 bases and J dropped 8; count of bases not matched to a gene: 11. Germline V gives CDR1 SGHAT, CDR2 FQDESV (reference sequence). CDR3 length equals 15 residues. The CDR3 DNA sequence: TGTGCCAGCAGCTCATCGGGCGGGAGTTCCCATGAGCAGTTCTTC. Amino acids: CASSSSGGSSHEQFF.

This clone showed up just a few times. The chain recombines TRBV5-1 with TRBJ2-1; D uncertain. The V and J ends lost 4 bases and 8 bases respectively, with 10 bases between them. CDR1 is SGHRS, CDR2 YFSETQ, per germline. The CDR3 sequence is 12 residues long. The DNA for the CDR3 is TGCGCCAGCAGCCCCTCGACGTATGAGCAGTTCTTC. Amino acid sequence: CASSPSTYEQFF.

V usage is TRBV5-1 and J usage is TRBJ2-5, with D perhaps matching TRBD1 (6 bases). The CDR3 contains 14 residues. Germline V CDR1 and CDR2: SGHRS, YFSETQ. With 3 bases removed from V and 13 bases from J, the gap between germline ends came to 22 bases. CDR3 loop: CASSSLPPTGLLYF. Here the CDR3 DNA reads TGCGCCAGCAGCTCGCTACCTCCGACAGGCCTTCTGTACTTC.

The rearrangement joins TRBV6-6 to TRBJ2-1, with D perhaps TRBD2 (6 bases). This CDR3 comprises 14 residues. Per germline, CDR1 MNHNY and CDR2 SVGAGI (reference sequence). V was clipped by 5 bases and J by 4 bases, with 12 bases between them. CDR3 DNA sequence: TGTGCCAGCAGTCGAGGGACTGATTACAATGAGCAGTTCTTC. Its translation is CASSRGTDYNEQFF.

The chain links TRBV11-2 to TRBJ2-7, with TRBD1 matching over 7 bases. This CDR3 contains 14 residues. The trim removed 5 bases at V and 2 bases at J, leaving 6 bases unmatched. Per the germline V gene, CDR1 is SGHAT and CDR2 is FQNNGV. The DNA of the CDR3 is TGTGCCAGCAGCCCGGGACAGAGAACCTACGAGCAGTACTTC. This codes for CASSPGQRTYEQYF.

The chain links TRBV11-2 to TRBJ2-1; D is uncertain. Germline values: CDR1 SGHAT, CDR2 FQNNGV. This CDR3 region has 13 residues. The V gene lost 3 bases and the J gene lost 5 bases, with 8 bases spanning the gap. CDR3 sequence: CASSFRINNEQFF. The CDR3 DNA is TGTGCCAGCAGCTTTCGCATAAACAATGAGCAGTTCTTC.

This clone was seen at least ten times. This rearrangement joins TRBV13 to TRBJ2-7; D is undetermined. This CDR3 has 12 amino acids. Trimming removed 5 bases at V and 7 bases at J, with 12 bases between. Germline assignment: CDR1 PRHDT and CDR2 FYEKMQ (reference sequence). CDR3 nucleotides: TGTGCCAGCAGCCTCCCCGTGGGGGAGCAGTACTTC. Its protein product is CASSLPVGEQYF.

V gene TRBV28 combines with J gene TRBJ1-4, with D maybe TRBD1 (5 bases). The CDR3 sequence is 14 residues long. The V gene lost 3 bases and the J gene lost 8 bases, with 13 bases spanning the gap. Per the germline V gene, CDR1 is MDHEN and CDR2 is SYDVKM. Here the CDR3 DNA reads TGTGCCAGCAGTTTTTCAGGGTTGGAGGAAAAACTGTTTTTT. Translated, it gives CASSFSGLEEKLFF. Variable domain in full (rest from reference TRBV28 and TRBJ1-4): DVKVTQSSRYLVKRTGEKVFLECVQDMDHENMFWYRQDPGLGLRLIYFSYDVKMKEKGDIPEGYSVSREKKERFSLILESASTNQTSMYLCASSFSGLEEKLFFGSGTQLSVL.

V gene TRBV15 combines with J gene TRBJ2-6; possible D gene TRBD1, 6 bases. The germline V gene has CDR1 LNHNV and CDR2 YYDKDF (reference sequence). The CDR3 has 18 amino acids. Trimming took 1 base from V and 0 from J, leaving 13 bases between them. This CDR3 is CATSRGYRVGSGANVLTF. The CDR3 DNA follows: TGTGCCACCAGCAGAGGATACAGGGTAGGCTCTGGGGCCAACGTCCTGACTTTC.

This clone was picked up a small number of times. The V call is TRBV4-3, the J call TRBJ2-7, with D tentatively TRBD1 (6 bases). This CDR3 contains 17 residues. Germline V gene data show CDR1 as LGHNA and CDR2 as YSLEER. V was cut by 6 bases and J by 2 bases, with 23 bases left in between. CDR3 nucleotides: TGCGCCAGCAGTTCTGGGTCCTCGTGGGGGCCTCCCTACGAGCAGTACTTC. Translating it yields CASSSGSSWGPPYEQYF.

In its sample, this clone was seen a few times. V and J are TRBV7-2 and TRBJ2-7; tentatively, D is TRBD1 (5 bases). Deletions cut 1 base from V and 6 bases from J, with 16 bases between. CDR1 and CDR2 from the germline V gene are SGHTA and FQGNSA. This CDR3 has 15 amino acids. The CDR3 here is CASSLGSPEQGEQYF. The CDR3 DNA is TGTGCCAGCAGCTTAGGTTCCCCGGAGCAGGGCGAGCAGTACTTC.

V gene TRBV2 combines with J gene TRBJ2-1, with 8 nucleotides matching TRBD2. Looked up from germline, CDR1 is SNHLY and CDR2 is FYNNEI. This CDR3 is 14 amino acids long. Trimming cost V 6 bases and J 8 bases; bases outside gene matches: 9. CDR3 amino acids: CASRTGTSAYEQFF. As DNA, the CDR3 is TGTGCCAGCAGGACCGGGACTAGTGCTTATGAGCAGTTCTTC. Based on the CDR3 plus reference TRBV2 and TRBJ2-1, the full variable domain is EPEVTQTPSHQVTQMGQEVILRCVPISNHLYFYWYRQILGQKVEFLVSFYNNEISEKSEIFDDQFSVERPDGSNFTLKIRSTKLEDSAMYFCASRTGTSAYEQFFGPGTRLTVL.

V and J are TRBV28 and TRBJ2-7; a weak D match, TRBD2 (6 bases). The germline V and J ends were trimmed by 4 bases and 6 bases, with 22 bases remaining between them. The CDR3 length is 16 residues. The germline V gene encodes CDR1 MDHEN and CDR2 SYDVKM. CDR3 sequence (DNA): TGTGCCAGCAGTTCGGCCGGGACTCAAGGGAGCGGCGAGCAGTACTTC. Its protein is CASSSAGTQGSGEQYF.

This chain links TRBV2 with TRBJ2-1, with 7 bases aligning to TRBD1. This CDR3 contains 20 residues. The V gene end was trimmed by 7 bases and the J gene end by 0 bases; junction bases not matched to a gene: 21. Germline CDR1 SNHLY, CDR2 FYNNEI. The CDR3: CASTSEGALVRKHSYNEQFF. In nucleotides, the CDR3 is TGTGCCAGCACTTCCGAGGGGGCGTTAGTGAGGAAACACTCCTACAATGAGCAGTTCTTC. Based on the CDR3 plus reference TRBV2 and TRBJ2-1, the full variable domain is EPEVTQTPSHQVTQMGQEVILRCVPISNHLYFYWYRQILGQKVEFLVSFYNNEISEKSEIFDDQFSVERPDGSNFTLKIRSTKLEDSAMYFCASTSEGALVRKHSYNEQFFGPGTRLTVL.

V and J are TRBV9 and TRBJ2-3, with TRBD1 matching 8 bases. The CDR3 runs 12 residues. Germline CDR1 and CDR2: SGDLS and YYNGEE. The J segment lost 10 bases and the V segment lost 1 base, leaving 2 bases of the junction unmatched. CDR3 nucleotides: TGTGCCAGCAGCGTACAACAGGGGGCGCAGTATTTT. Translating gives CASSVQQGAQYF.

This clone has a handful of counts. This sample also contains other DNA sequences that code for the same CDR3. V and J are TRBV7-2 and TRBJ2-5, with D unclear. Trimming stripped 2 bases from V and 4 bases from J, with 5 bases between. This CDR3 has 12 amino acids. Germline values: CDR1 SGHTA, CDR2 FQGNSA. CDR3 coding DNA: TGTGCCAGCAGCTTAATGGGAGAGACCCAGTACTTC. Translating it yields CASSLMGETQYF.

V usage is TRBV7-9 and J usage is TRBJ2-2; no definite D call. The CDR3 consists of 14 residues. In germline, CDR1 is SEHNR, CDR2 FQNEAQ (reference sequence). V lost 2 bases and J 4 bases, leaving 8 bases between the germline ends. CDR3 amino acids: CASSLMGLTGELFF. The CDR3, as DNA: TGTGCCAGCAGCTTAATGGGCCTCACCGGGGAGCTGTTTTTT.

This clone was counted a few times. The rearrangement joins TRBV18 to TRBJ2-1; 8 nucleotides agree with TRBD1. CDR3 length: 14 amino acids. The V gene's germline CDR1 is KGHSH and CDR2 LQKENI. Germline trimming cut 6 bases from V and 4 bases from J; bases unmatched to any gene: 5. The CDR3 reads CASSRDRRYNEQFF. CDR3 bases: TGTGCCAGCTCTCGGGACAGGCGGTACAATGAGCAGTTCTTC.

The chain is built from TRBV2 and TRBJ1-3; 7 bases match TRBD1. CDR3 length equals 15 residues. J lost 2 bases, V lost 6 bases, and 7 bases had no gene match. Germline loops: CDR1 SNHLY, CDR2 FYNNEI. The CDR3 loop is CASSEQGSAGNTIYF. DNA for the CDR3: TGTGCCAGCAGCGAACAGGGGTCTGCTGGAAACACCATATATTTT.

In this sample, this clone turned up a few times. DNA of the CDR3: TGTGCCAGCTCACCACTCCAGCGGGAGAGTAACGGGGAGCTGTTTTTT. Amino acid sequence: CASSPLQRESNGELFF. The V and J genes are TRBV18 and TRBJ2-2; 8 bases are a match to TRBD2. Per germline, CDR1 KGHSH and CDR2 LQKENI. V lost 1 base to trimming and J lost 7 bases; unmatched junction nucleotides: 8. The CDR3 contains 16 residues.

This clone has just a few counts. The CDR3: CASSYQGPSYNEQFF. The CDR3 DNA reads TGTGCCAGCAGTTACCAGGGGCCCTCTTACAATGAGCAGTTCTTC. The chain combines TRBV6-6 with TRBJ2-1, with TRBD1 as a possible D gene (6 bases). Looked up from germline, CDR1 is MNHNY and CDR2 is SVGAGI (reference sequence). The CDR3 runs 15 residues. The V end was cut by 2 bases, the J end by 4 bases, with 12 bases between.

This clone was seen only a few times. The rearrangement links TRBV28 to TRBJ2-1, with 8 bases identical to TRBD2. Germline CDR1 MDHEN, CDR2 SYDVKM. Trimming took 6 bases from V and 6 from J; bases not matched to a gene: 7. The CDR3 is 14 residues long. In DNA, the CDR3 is TGTGCCAGCAGCATCACGGGAGGGGCCAATGAGCAGTTCTTC. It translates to CASSITGGANEQFF.